A selection of T cell receptor beta chains follows, all from one sample in a study of control samples from healthy donors and cancer patients. TCRdb keeps only in-frame clones here, not all; method: immunoSEQ multiplex PCR. This table holds 150,000 or so clones, 80% to 95% found once. Sequenced: blood. The source of these receptors is a man aged 18 to 29 in good health. CDR3s include the opening cysteine and the closing phenylalanine or tryptophan. A D gene is named only where the DNA matches it firmly. Clone sizes are given selectively: once, few, many, or a class where the clone is expanded.

j_call | d_call | clone_size | v_call | cdr3_aa | cdr3_nt
TRBJ2-2 | NA | NA | TRBV19 | CASSIGGAGELFF | TGTGCCAGTAGTATCGGCGGGGCCGGGGAGCTGTTTTTT
TRBJ2-3 | NA | NA | TRBV20-1 | CSSSRADTQYF | TGCAGTAGCTCTCGGGCAGATACGCAGTATTTT
TRBJ2-7 | NA | NA | TRBV6-5 | CASSLSLWAYEQYF | TGTGCCAGCAGCTTATCCCTCTGGGCCTACGAGCAGTACTTC
TRBJ2-7 | NA | NA | TRBV10-3 | CAISAGSQGLEQYF | TGTGCCATCAGTGCTGGTTCCCAAGGGCTCGAGCAGTACTTC
TRBJ1-1 | NA | NA | TRBV10-2 | CASSTGTEAFF | TGCGCCAGTTCGACGGGGACTGAAGCTTTCTTT
TRBJ1-4 | TRBD1 | NA | TRBV28 | CASKTGGISEKLFF | TGTGCCAGCAAAACAGGGGGCATCAGTGAAAAACTGTTTTTT
TRBJ1-2 | NA | NA | TRBV30 | CAWSYGRNYGYTF | TGTGCCTGGAGTTACGGTAGAAACTATGGCTACACCTTC
TRBJ1-2 | NA | NA | TRBV2 | CASSPSAEFFGYGYTF | TGTGCCAGCAGCCCCTCGGCGGAGTTTTTCGGATATGGCTACACCTTC
TRBJ2-7 | TRBD2 | NA | TRBV27 | CASSPGLASYEQYF | TGTGCCAGCAGTCCGGGACTAGCGAGCTACGAGCAGTACTTC
TRBJ2-1 | NA | NA | TRBV6-6 | CASSHASSYSYNEQFF | TGTGCCAGCAGTCACGCCTCTAGTTACTCCTACAATGAGCAGTTCTTC
TRBJ2-7 | TRBD2 | few | TRBV5-1 | CASRLGEGRGNEQYF | TGCGCCAGCAGGCTTGGTGAGGGGAGGGGCAACGAGCAGTACTTC
TRBJ2-7 | TRBD2 | NA | TRBV29-1 | CSVREGLVSGEQYF | TGCAGCGTTAGGGAGGGACTAGTGTCGGGTGAGCAGTACTTC
TRBJ1-5 | NA | once | TRBV5-1 | CASSLGQGAQPQHF | TGCGCCAGCAGCTTGGGGCAGGGAGCTCAGCCCCAGCATTTT
TRBJ2-7 | TRBD1 | NA | TRBV15 | CATSKYRDRAAYEQYF | TGTGCCACCAGCAAATACCGGGACAGGGCAGCCTACGAGCAGTACTTC
TRBJ2-1 | TRBD2 | NA | TRBV3-1/TRBV3-2 | CASSQDRREGSYNEQFF | TGTGCCAGCAGCCAAGATCGACGGGAGGGGTCCTACAATGAGCAGTTCTTC
TRBJ2-1 | TRBD2 | NA | TRBV11-2 | CASSRRTSGIYNEQFF | TGTGCCAGCAGCCGCCGGACTAGCGGGATATACAATGAGCAGTTCTTC
TRBJ1-2 | NA | once | TRBV29-1 | CSVEDRLGYTF | TGCAGCGTTGAAGATAGGCTTGGCTACACCTTC
TRBJ2-1 | NA | NA | TRBV29-1 | CSALKGVNEQFF | TGCAGCGCCCTGAAGGGAGTCAATGAGCAGTTCTTC
TRBJ1-2 | TRBD1 | NA | TRBV7-2 | CASSPSSTGTPLGYTF | TGTGCCAGCAGCCCCTCATCGACAGGGACCCCTCTTGGCTACACCTTC
TRBJ2-1 | TRBD1 | NA | TRBV4-1 | CASSQATGTGAYNEQFF | TGCGCCAGCAGCCAAGCTACGGGGACAGGGGCCTACAATGAGCAGTTCTTC
TRBJ2-3 | NA | NA | TRBV4-3 | CASSLLGAGDSDTQYF | TGCGCCAGCAGCCTCCTGGGGGCGGGAGACTCAGATACGCAGTATTTT
TRBJ2-4 | NA | NA | TRBV5-6 | CASSLLITGTKNIQYF | TGTGCCAGCAGCTTGCTCATTACAGGGACCAAAAACATTCAGTACTTC
TRBJ1-6 | NA | few | TRBV4-1 | CASSQGGSGYLDSPLHF | TGCGCCAGCAGCCAAGGTGGTTCCGGTTATCTTGATTCACCCCTCCACTTT
TRBJ1-4 | TRBD1 | NA | TRBV2 | CASSEGTVSEKLFF | TGTGCCAGCAGTGAGGGGACAGTCTCTGAAAAACTGTTTTTT
TRBJ2-2 | NA | once | TRBV10-3 | CAISESLHGELFF | TGTGCCATCAGTGAGAGCCTGCACGGGGAGCTGTTTTTT
TRBJ1-1 | NA | NA | TRBV12-3/TRBV12-4 | CASELGTEAFF | TGTGCCAGCGAGTTGGGCACTGAAGCTTTCTTT
TRBJ1-4 | TRBD1 | NA | TRBV2 | CASSELAGGLGEKLFF | TGTGCCAGCAGTGAACTGGCAGGGGGCTTGGGTGAAAAACTGTTTTTT
TRBJ2-7 | NA | once | TRBV7-2 | CASSASFRGLYEQYF | TGTGCCAGCAGCGCCTCTTTCAGGGGTCTCTACGAGCAGTACTTC
TRBJ1-1 | NA | NA | TRBV4-1 | CASSQVHSPNTEAFF | TGCGCCAGCAGCCAAGTTCATTCACCAAACACTGAAGCTTTCTTT
TRBJ1-6 | NA | few | TRBV30 | CAWSGNRFVGAYNSPLHF | TGTGCCTGGAGTGGGAACCGGTTTGTGGGGGCCTATAATTCACCCCTCCACTTT
TRBJ1-2 | TRBD1 | NA | TRBV20-1 | CSASRTGLDGYTF | TGCAGTGCTAGTCGGACAGGGTTAGATGGCTACACCTTC
TRBJ2-3 | TRBD2 | NA | TRBV27 | CATTSGGPSRTDTQYF | TGTGCCACCACTAGCGGGGGACCTTCCCGCACAGATACGCAGTATTTT
TRBJ2-3 | NA | NA | TRBV5-1 | CASSLDLGTDTQYF | TGCGCCAGCAGCTTGGATCTGGGGACAGATACGCAGTATTTT
TRBJ2-2 | TRBD1 | NA | TRBV19 | CASSVWDRGDTGELFF | TGTGCCAGTAGTGTATGGGACAGGGGAGACACCGGGGAGCTGTTTTTT
TRBJ2-3 | TRBD2 | NA | TRBV7-8 | CASSPLGGGGTDTQYF | TGTGCCAGCAGCCCGCTCGGGGGGGGTGGCACAGATACGCAGTATTTT
TRBJ1-2 | NA | NA | TRBV5-6 | CASSWGNRIVDYTF | TGTGCCAGCAGCTGGGGGAACAGGATTGTCGATTACACCTTC
TRBJ2-7 | TRBD2 | NA | TRBV19 | CASSKGSAGAYEQYF | TGTGCCAGTAGTAAGGGCTCAGCGGGGGCCTACGAGCAGTACTTC
TRBJ1-1 | TRBD1 | NA | TRBV29-1 | CSGTGRGEAFF | TGCAGCGGGACAGGGCGTGGTGAAGCTTTCTTT
TRBJ1-2 | NA | NA | TRBV5-6 | CASVDTGHPTGGYTF | TGTGCCAGCGTCGACACGGGACACCCCACGGGAGGCTACACCTTC
TRBJ1-6 | NA | few | TRBV5-1 | CASSLAGFERSPLHF | TGCGCCAGCAGCCTGGCTGGGTTTGAACGTTCACCCCTCCACTTT
TRBJ2-3 | TRBD2 | NA | TRBV7-2 | CASSLEGRGGTDTQYF | TGTGCCAGCAGCTTAGAAGGACGGGGGGGAACAGATACGCAGTATTTT
TRBJ2-2 | NA | NA | TRBV11-2 | CASSLGSHGELFF | TGTGCCAGCAGCCTAGGGTCCCACGGGGAGCTGTTTTTT